The T cell receptor (beta chain) described here comes from a study of radiation and T cells in renal cell carcinoma. CDR1 and CDR2 (germline): SGHVS, FNYEAQ. Losses at the gene ends were 1 base for V and 0 bases for J; bases not matched to a gene: 0. This CDR3 contains 16 residues. This sample's time point: blood 4 weeks post-SBRT, at nephrectomy. The sample's treatment: 15 Gy SBRT to primary tumor, nephrectomy 4 weeks later. Using immunoSEQ multiplex PCR, the repertoire was profiled, and TCRdb retains in-frame clones only, with some absent. This sample has about 78,000 clones, with 70% to 90% found just once.

Sequenced here: blood, sampled from a patient whose treatment included radiotherapy and nephrectomy. V and J are TRBV7-6 and TRBJ2-5; 12 bases line up with TRBD2. The TCR sequence derives from a woman aged 70-85 years with renal cell carcinoma. The CDR3 bases are TGTGCCAGCAGCTTAGGGACTAGCGGGGACCAAGAGACCCAGTACTTC. The encoded protein is CASSLGTSGDQETQYF. Looking up the rest from reference TRBV7-6 and TRBJ2-5 gives the full variable domain: GAGVSQSPRYKVTKRGQDVALRCDPISGHVSLYWYRQALGQGPEFLTYFNYEAQQDKSGLPNDRFSAERPEGSISTLTIQRTEQRDSAMYRCASSLGTSGDQETQYFGPGTRLLVL.